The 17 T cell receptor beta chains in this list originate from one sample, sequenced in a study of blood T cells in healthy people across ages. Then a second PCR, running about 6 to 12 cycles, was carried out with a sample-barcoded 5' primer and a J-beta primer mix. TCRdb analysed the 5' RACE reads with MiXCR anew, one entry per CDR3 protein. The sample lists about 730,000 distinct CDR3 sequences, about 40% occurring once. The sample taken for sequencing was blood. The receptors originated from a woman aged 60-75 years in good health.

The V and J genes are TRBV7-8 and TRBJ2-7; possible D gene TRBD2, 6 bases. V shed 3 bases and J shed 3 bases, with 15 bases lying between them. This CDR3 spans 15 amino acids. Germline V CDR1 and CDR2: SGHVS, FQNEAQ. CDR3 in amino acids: CASSLGGYPFYEQYF. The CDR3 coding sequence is TGTGCCAGCAGCTTGGGGGGATACCCCTTCTACGAGCAGTACTTC.

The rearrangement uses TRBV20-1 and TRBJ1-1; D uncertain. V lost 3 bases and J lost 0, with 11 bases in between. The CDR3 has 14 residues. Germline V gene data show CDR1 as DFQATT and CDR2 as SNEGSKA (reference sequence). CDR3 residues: CSARIIGMNTEAFF. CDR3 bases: TGCAGTGCTAGGATAATTGGGATGAACACTGAAGCTTTCTTT.

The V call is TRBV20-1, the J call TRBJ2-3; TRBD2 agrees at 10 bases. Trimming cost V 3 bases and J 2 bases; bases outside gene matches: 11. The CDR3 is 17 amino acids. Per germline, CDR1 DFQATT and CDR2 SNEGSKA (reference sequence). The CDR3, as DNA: TGCAGTGCTAGTGGGGGAGCTAGCGGGAGAATCACAGATACGCAGTATTTT. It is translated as CSASGGASGRITDTQYF.

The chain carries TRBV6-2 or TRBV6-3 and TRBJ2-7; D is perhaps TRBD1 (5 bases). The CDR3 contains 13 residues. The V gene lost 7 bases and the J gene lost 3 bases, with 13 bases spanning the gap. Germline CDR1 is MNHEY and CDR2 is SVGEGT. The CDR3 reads CASTKTALYEQYF. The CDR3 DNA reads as TGTGCCAGCACTAAGACAGCCCTCTACGAGCAGTACTTC.

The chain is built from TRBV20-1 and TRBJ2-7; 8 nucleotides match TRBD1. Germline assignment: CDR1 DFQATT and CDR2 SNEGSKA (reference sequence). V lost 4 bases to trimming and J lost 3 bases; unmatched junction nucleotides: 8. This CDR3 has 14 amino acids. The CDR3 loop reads CSAITRDRSYEQYF. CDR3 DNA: TGCAGTGCTATTACCCGGGACAGGAGCTACGAGCAGTACTTC.

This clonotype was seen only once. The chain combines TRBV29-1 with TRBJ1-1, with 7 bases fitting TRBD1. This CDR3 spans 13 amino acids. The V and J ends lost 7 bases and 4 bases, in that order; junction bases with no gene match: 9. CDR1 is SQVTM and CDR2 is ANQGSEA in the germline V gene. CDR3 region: CSGRQGHATEAFF. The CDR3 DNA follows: TGCAGCGGCCGACAGGGTCACGCCACTGAAGCTTTCTTT.

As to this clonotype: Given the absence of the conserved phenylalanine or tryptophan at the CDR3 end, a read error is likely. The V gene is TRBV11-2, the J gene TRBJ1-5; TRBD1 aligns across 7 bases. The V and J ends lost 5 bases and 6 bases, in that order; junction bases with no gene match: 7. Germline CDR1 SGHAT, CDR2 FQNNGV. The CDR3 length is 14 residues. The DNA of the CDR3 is TGTGCCAGCAGCCCCGACAGGGCGGGTCAGCCCCAGCATCTT. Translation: CASSPDRAGQPQHL.

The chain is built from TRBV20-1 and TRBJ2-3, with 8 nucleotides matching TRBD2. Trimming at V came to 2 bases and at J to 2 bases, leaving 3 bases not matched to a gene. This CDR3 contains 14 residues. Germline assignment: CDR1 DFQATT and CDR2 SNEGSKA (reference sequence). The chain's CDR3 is CSARSGGTTDTQYF. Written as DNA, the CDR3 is TGCAGTGCTAGATCGGGGGGGACCACAGATACGCAGTATTTT.

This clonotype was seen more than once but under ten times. CDR3 sequence reads: CAYTDRPHNEQFF. CDR3 nucleotides: TGTGCCTACACGGACAGACCTCACAATGAGCAGTTCTTC. This chain connects TRBV30 to TRBJ2-1, with a possible D match to TRBD1 (6 bases). Germline CDR1 and CDR2: GTSNPN and SVGIG (reference sequence). The length of the CDR3 is 13 residues. The V end was cut by 7 bases, the J end by 5 bases, with 15 bases between.

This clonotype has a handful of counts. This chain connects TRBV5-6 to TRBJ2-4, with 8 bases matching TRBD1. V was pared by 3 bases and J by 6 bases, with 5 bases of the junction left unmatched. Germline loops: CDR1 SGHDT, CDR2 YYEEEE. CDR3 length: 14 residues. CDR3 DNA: TGTGCCAGCAGCTCCCAGGGGGCTGTAAACATTCAGTACTTC. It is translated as CASSSQGAVNIQYF.

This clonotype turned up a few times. The CDR3 sequence is CATSARGTGTYNEQFF. The CDR3 DNA is TGTGCCACCAGTGCCCGGGGGACAGGGACCTACAATGAGCAGTTCTTC. The chain has TRBV24-1 and TRBJ2-1; 9 bases align to TRBD1. The CDR3 length is 16 residues. Looked up from germline, CDR1 is KGHDR and CDR2 is SFDVKD. Trimming cost V 5 bases and J 2 bases; bases outside gene matches: 6.

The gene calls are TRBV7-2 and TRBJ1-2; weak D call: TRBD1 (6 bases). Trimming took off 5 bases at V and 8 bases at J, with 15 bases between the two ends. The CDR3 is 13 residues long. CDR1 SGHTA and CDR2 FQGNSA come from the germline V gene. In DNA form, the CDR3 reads TGTGCCAGCAGCGCAACGTCTCAGGGGGGCTACACCTTC. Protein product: CASSATSQGGYTF.

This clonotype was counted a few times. Written as DNA, the CDR3 is TGCGCCAGCAGTGATGTCACCGGGACAGAGTACACAGATACGCAGTATTTT. Translated, it gives CASSDVTGTEYTDTQYF. The chain carries TRBV10-1 and TRBJ2-3; 7 bases align to TRBD1. This CDR3 has 17 amino acids. Germline CDR1 WNHNN, CDR2 SYGVQD (reference sequence). V was pared by 3 bases and J by 2 bases, with 11 bases of the junction left unmatched.

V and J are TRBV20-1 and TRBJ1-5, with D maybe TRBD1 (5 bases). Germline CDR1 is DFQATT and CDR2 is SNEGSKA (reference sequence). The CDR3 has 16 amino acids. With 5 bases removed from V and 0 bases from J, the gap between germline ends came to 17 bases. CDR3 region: CSALRGGGTSNQPQHF. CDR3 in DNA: TGCAGTGCTCTTCGAGGTGGAGGGACTAGCAATCAGCCCCAGCATTTT.

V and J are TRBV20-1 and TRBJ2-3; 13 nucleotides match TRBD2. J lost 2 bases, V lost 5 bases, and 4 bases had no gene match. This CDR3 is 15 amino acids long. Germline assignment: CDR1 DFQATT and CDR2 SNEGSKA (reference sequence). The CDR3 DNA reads TGCAGTGCTCCCGGGACTAGCGGGACCACAGATACGCAGTATTTT. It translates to CSAPGTSGTTDTQYF.

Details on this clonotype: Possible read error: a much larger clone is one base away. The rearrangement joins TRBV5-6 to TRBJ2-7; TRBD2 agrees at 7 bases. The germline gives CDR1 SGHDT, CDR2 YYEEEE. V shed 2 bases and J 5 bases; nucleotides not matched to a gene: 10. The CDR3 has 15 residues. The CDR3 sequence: CASSLVGLGLNEQYF. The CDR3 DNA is TGTGCCAGCAGCTTAGTTGGACTAGGATTGAACGAGCAGTACTTC.

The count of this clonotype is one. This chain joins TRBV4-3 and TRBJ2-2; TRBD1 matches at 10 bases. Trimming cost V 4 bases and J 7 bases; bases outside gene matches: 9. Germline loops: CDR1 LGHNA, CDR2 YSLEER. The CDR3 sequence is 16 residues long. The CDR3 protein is CASSLGGTGVRGELFF. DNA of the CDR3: TGCGCCAGCAGCCTGGGGGGGACAGGGGTACGCGGGGAGCTGTTTTTT.